The 32 T cell receptor beta chains reported below all come from one sample, sequenced in a study of identical twins. TCRdb independently ran MiXCR on the 5' RACE reads; one entry per CDR3 protein. The table records 1.5 million to 2 million distinct CDR3 sequences, less than 40% of them present only once. The specimen sequenced was cord blood. These receptors were taken from a newborn girl in good health.

This rearrangement joins TRBV6-1 to TRBJ1-1; TRBD1 matches 7 bases. The CDR3 sequence is 15 residues long. V was clipped by 10 bases and J by 1 base; unmatched bases: 12. Germline V gives CDR1 MNHNS, CDR2 SASEGT. CDR3 region: CATTDAGGKNTEAFF. CDR3 DNA: TGTGCCACCACAGATGCAGGGGGTAAGAACACTGAAGCTTTCTTT.

The chain is built from TRBV3-1 and TRBJ2-7; D is unresolved. The V gene lost 5 bases and the J gene lost 7 bases, with 18 bases spanning the gap. CDR3 size: 14 residues. Germline values: CDR1 LGHDT, CDR2 YNNKEL (reference sequence). The CDR3 nucleotides read TGTGCCAGCAGCAACCGACTCGCCCAAGGGGAGCAGTACTTC. Translated: CASSNRLAQGEQYF.

This clonotype came up a few times. V is TRBV4-1 and J is TRBJ1-4; 8 positions match TRBD1. CDR1 is MGHRA and CDR2 is YSYEKL in the germline V gene. V lost 6 bases to trimming and J lost 5 bases; unmatched junction nucleotides: 8. This CDR3 comprises 15 residues. In DNA, the CDR3 is TGCGCCAGCAGAATCCGACAGGGGCTGAATGAAAAACTGTTTTTT. This codes for CASRIRQGLNEKLFF.

The chain carries TRBV6-1 and TRBJ1-2; 7 positions agree with TRBD1. J was trimmed by 8 bases and V by 4 bases; bases with no gene match: 10. Germline assignment: CDR1 MNHNS and CDR2 SASEGT. This CDR3 spans 14 amino acids. CDR3 nucleotide sequence: TGTGCCAGCAGTGCGAGGGACAGAGTGGGAGGCTACACCTTC. Amino acid sequence: CASSARDRVGGYTF.

This clonotype occurred many times. The chain uses TRBV3-1 and TRBJ2-5; D gene unclear. The germline gives CDR1 LGHDT, CDR2 YNNKEL (reference sequence). The ends were cut back, 0 bases at V and 0 bases at J, with 5 bases in the middle. This CDR3 spans 14 amino acids. The CDR3 here is CASSQDRYQETQYF. The DNA of the CDR3 is TGTGCCAGCAGCCAAGACAGGTACCAAGAGACCCAGTACTTC.

This clonotype showed up just a few times. The rearrangement joins TRBV7-9 to TRBJ2-7; 9 nucleotides align to TRBD2. Germline CDR1 and CDR2: SEHNR and FQNEAQ (reference sequence). The CDR3 consists of 15 residues. The V segment lost 5 bases and the J segment 10 bases; nucleotides outside the gene matches: 15. CDR3: CASSHNDGTSTTQYF. The DNA of the CDR3 is TGTGCCAGCAGCCATAATGACGGGACTAGCACAACCCAGTACTTC.

In its sample, this clonotype was seen many times. V usage is TRBV28 and J usage is TRBJ2-7; weak D call: TRBD2 (5 bases). This CDR3 is built from 12 residues. Germline V gene sequence: CDR1 MDHEN, CDR2 SYDVKM. The V end was cut by 7 bases, the J end by 4 bases, with 11 bases between. CDR3 loop: CASTLRGYEQYF. The CDR3 DNA sequence: TGTGCCAGCACCTTACGGGGATACGAGCAGTACTTC.

This clonotype was observed a handful of times. This sequence joins TRBV10-3 and TRBJ2-3; D uncertain. With 3 bases removed from V and 1 base from J, the gap between germline ends came to 5 bases. The germline CDR1 and CDR2 sequences are ENHRY and SYGVKD. This CDR3 spans 13 amino acids. In nucleotides, the CDR3 is TGTGCCATCAGTGATCAACGCACAGATACGCAGTATTTT. Protein product: CAISDQRTDTQYF.

The chain joins TRBV15 to TRBJ2-7; TRBD2 is a possible D gene (6 bases). Germline CDR1 LNHNV, CDR2 YYDKDF (reference sequence). The CDR3 totals 14 residues. V dropped 0 bases and J dropped 7 bases, with 13 bases sitting between them. CDR3 coding DNA: TGTGCCACCAGCAGAGATAGGGAGGTCAATGAGCAGTACTTC. The encoded protein is CATSRDREVNEQYF.

The V gene is TRBV5-4, the J gene TRBJ2-3, with D hard to call. The CDR3 has 13 residues. V was shortened by 3 bases and J by 2 bases, with 7 bases between the two germline ends. CDR1 SGHNT and CDR2 YYREEE come from the germline V gene (reference sequence). This CDR3 reads CASSYADTDTQYF. CDR3 DNA sequence: TGTGCCAGCAGCTATGCGGACACAGATACGCAGTATTTT.

This clonotype was seen a handful of times. The rearrangement uses TRBV4-1 and TRBJ2-7; D gene uncertain. Germline CDR1 MGHRA, CDR2 YSYEKL. Trimming removed 4 bases at V and 3 bases at J, with 13 bases between. The CDR3 length is 14 residues. CDR3 DNA sequence: TGCGCCAGCAGCCGTATAGGGTGGAACTACGAGCAGTACTTC. Encoded protein: CASSRIGWNYEQYF.

The chain carries TRBV24-1 and TRBJ2-3; 10 nucleotides align to TRBD2. The CDR3 consists of 18 residues. The germline gives CDR1 KGHDR, CDR2 SFDVKD. Unmatched junction bases numbered 9, after V lost 0 bases and J lost 4 bases. The CDR3 region has the DNA TGTGCCACCAGTGATTTGCCGAAAGCGGGAGGGAAGCCAGATACGCAGTATTTT. This codes for CATSDLPKAGGKPDTQYF.

This clonotype has only a few counts. In nucleotides, the CDR3 is TGTGCCAGCAGGGTATCGGGGGGCGCCCGAGATACGCAGTATTTT. Protein product: CASRVSGGARDTQYF. The chain couples TRBV6-6 to TRBJ2-3, with a tentative D call TRBD2 (7 bases). Trimming pared 6 bases from V and 5 bases from J, leaving 18 bases between. This CDR3 region has 15 residues. The germline CDR1 and CDR2 sequences are MNHNY and SVGAGI (reference sequence).

The J gene is TRBJ1-1, the V gene TRBV27; TRBD1 agrees at 8 bases. The germline V gene has CDR1 MNHEY and CDR2 SMNVEV (reference sequence). J was trimmed by 4 bases and V by 0 bases; bases with no gene match: 4. The CDR3 is 15 residues long. CDR3 sequence (DNA): TGTGCCAGCAGTTTATCTCGACAGGGGAGCACTGAAGCTTTCTTT. It specifies CASSLSRQGSTEAFF.

The CDR3 loop is CATRRLAGEMYQETQYF. CDR3 DNA: TGTGCCACCCGTAGACTAGCGGGGGAGATGTACCAAGAGACCCAGTACTTC. The V call is TRBV10-3, the J call TRBJ2-5, with 12 bases lining up with TRBD2. Trimming cost V 10 bases and J 0 bases; bases outside gene matches: 12. The CDR3 length is 17 residues. Germline V gene data show CDR1 as ENHRY and CDR2 as SYGVKD.

In its sample, this clonotype was seen once. The chain couples TRBV18 to TRBJ2-2; the D gene could be TRBD1 or TRBD2 (5 bases each). V was pared by 1 base and J by 6 bases, with 21 bases between. This CDR3 has 18 amino acids. CDR1 is KGHSH and CDR2 is LQKENI in the germline V gene. CDR3 protein: CASSPRSQQGPRAGELFF. The CDR3 DNA reads TGTGCCAGCTCACCACGTTCGCAGCAGGGCCCGCGGGCCGGGGAGCTGTTTTTT.

This clonotype was observed a handful of times. The chain couples TRBV2 to TRBJ1-4; D is perhaps TRBD1 (5 bases). In germline, CDR1 is SNHLY, CDR2 FYNNEI. Trimming left V 2 bases short and J 4 bases short, with 11 bases between. The CDR3 has 15 residues. CDR3 loop: CASSEKWTFNEKLFF. CDR3 nucleotides: TGTGCCAGCAGTGAAAAGTGGACATTTAATGAAAAACTGTTTTTT.

The sample holds a few counts of this clonotype. J is TRBJ2-7 and V is TRBV11-2, with a weak D call TRBD2 (5 bases). The CDR3 is 14 amino acids. The germline CDR1 and CDR2 sequences are SGHAT and FQNNGV. V lost 1 base, J lost 4 bases, and 11 bases lay in between. This CDR3 is CASSLGRRLYEQYF. CDR3 nucleotides: TGTGCCAGCAGCTTAGGTCGCAGACTATACGAGCAGTACTTC.

This clonotype appeared a few times. The chain combines TRBV20-1 with TRBJ1-1; TRBD1 might be the D (5 bases). This CDR3 region has 11 residues. The germline CDR1 and CDR2 sequences are DFQATT and SNEGSKA (reference sequence). V lost 6 bases to trimming and J lost 5 bases, with 10 bases between them. The DNA of the CDR3 is TGCAGTGCCCCAGGGCGGACTGAAGCTTTCTTT. It specifies CSAPGRTEAFF.

This chain joins TRBV11-2 and TRBJ2-1, with TRBD2 matching 11 bases. The CDR3 runs 21 residues. Germline V CDR1 and CDR2: SGHAT, FQNNGV. The V gene end was trimmed by 1 base and the J gene end by 0 bases; junction bases not matched to a gene: 14. As DNA, the CDR3 is TGTGCCAGCAGCTTAGTGGGGATTAGCGGGAGGGATAGGTACTCCTACAATGAGCAGTTCTTC. It yields the protein CASSLVGISGRDRYSYNEQFF.

This clonotype was seen once. V usage is TRBV20-1 and J usage is TRBJ2-3, with 7 bases aligning to TRBD2. CDR1 and CDR2 (germline): DFQATT, SNEGSKA (reference sequence). V was pared by 0 bases and J by 2 bases, with 5 bases of the junction left unmatched. CDR3 size: 15 residues. The CDR3 reads CSAREWGRATDTQYF. CDR3 bases: TGCAGTGCTAGAGAATGGGGGAGGGCCACAGATACGCAGTATTTT.

This chain connects TRBV12-3 or TRBV12-4 to TRBJ2-1, with D possibly being TRBD1 (6 bases). V lost 2 bases and J lost 1, with 9 bases in between. The length of the CDR3 is 15 residues. Here the CDR3 DNA reads TGTGCCAGCAGTTTACCAGGGGAGTCCTACAATGAGCAGTTCTTC. Encoded protein: CASSLPGESYNEQFF.

This clonotype was seen ten or more times. The chain is built from TRBV6-5 and TRBJ1-5; TRBD1 agrees at 7 bases. V was clipped by 5 bases and J by 1 base; unmatched bases: 5. This CDR3 is built from 15 residues. The germline CDR1 and CDR2 sequences are MNHEY and SVGAGI. CDR3 bases: TGTGCCAGCAGTCCATCGACAGGGAGCAATCAGCCCCAGCATTTT. This gives the protein CASSPSTGSNQPQHF.

The chain links TRBV10-1 to TRBJ2-5, with 10 bases lining up with TRBD1. The DNA end is a closer match to TRBJ2-7, so the J assignment may be wrong. The CDR3 extends over 14 amino acids. Germline lookup yields CDR1 WNHNN and CDR2 SYGVQD (reference sequence). In DNA, the CDR3 is TGCGCCAGCAGTGAATTGGACAGGGGGAACGAGCAGTACTTC. It yields the protein CASSELDRGNEQYF.

The chain is built from TRBV6-5 and TRBJ1-2, with a possible D match to TRBD1 (5 bases). V lost 7 bases and J 4 bases, leaving 16 bases between the germline ends. The CDR3 consists of 14 residues. CDR1 and CDR2 (germline): MNHEY, SVGAGI. CDR3: CASNQGLVIYGYTF. The DNA of the CDR3 is TGTGCCAGCAATCAGGGATTGGTTATCTATGGCTACACCTTC.

The chain links TRBV15 to TRBJ2-1; tentatively, D is TRBD1 (6 bases). The V and J ends lost 6 bases and 0 bases respectively, with 21 bases between them. Per germline, CDR1 LNHNV and CDR2 YYDKDF (reference sequence). There are 18 residues in the CDR3. The CDR3 nucleotides are TGTGCCACCAGTCCGGTCTTTGGGCAGGGGCACTCCTACAATGAGCAGTTCTTC. Translating it yields CATSPVFGQGHSYNEQFF. Looking up the rest from reference TRBV15 and TRBJ2-1 gives the full variable domain: DAMVIQNPRYQVTQFGKPVTLSCSQTLNHNVMYWYQQKSSQAPKLLFHYYDKDFNNEADTPDNFQSRRPNTSFCFLDIRSPGLGDTAMYLCATSPVFGQGHSYNEQFFGPGTRLTVL.

V gene TRBV6-1 combines with J gene TRBJ1-4, with D perhaps matching TRBD1 (5 bases). CDR1 is MNHNS and CDR2 is SASEGT in the germline V gene. V lost 7 bases and J 6 bases, leaving 9 bases between the germline ends. This CDR3 region has 12 residues. CDR3 in amino acids: CASKARDEKLFF. CDR3 nucleotide sequence: TGTGCCAGCAAGGCCAGGGATGAAAAACTGTTTTTT.

In its sample, this clonotype was seen a few times. The chain joins TRBV11-2 to TRBJ1-2, with D maybe TRBD1 (6 bases). The V end was cut by 5 bases, the J end by 4 bases, with 14 bases between. This CDR3 comprises 14 residues. Per the germline V gene, CDR1 is SGHAT and CDR2 is FQNNGV. The CDR3 coding sequence is TGTGCCAGCAGCCAGGGACATTTAGCCTATGGCTACACCTTC. Protein: CASSQGHLAYGYTF.

The chain joins TRBV3-1 to TRBJ2-5, with D possibly matching TRBD2 (5 bases). CDR3 length equals 13 residues. V was clipped by 3 bases and J by 5 bases, with 10 bases between them. Germline V gene data show CDR1 as LGHDT and CDR2 as YNNKEL (reference sequence). The CDR3 loop reads CASSQGRFETQYF. In DNA form, the CDR3 reads TGTGCCAGCAGCCAGGGGAGATTCGAGACCCAGTACTTC.

This chain links TRBV5-5 with TRBJ2-3; TRBD1 aligns across 7 bases. This CDR3 has 17 residues. J lost 2 bases, V lost 3 bases, and 12 bases had no gene match. Germline CDR1 is SGHKS and CDR2 is YYEKEE (reference sequence). CDR3 loop: CASSSARTGPLTDTQYF. The CDR3 DNA reads TGTGCCAGCAGCTCCGCCAGGACAGGACCTCTCACAGATACGCAGTATTTT. Full variable domain (missing parts from reference TRBV5-5 and TRBJ2-3): DAGVTQSPTHLIKTRGQQVTLRCSPISGHKSVSWYQQVLGQGPQFIFQYYEKEERGRGNFPDRFSARQFPNYSSELNVNALLLGDSALYLCASSSARTGPLTDTQYFGPGTRLTVL.

The V gene is TRBV7-2, the J gene TRBJ2-2; the match to TRBD2 covers 9 bases. Germline assignment: CDR1 SGHTA and CDR2 FQGNSA. The CDR3 runs 17 residues. J gave up 3 bases and V 1 base, and 6 bases lay outside the gene matches. CDR3 coding DNA: TGTGCCAGCAGCTTAGGTCTCCTAGCGGGACACACCGGGGAGCTGTTTTTT. This translates into CASSLGLLAGHTGELFF.

This chain links TRBV20-1 with TRBJ2-1; TRBD2 aligns across 11 bases. V lost 6 bases and J lost 3; bases outside the gene matches: 10. Germline V gene lookup returns CDR1 DFQATT and CDR2 SNEGSKA (reference sequence). The CDR3 covers 16 residues. The CDR3 coding sequence is TGCAGTGCCAGTCGTAGCGGGAGGGCCCGCTACAATGAGCAGTTCTTC. The encoded protein is CSASRSGRARYNEQFF.